A selection of T cell receptor beta chains follows, all from one sample in a study of blood T cell repertoires in COVID-19. Repertoires were generated with immunoSEQ multiplex PCR, while TCRdb's copy carries only in-frame clones and drops some. The sample lists over 250,000 clones, roughly 90% occurring once. Sequenced input: PBMCs or T cells enriched from blood (not recorded which). The receptors derive from a man aged 55 to 70 who had recovered from COVID-19. Both conserved end residues are part of each CDR3. A D gene is named only where the DNA matches it firmly. Clone size is not always given. Where it is, it says once, few, many or a class for expanded clones.

cdr3_aa cdr3_nt d_call j_call v_call clone_size
CASSLGTGKETQYF TGTGCCAGCAGCTTGGGGACAGGAAAAGAGACCCAGTACTTC TRBD1 TRBJ2-5 TRBV5-5 -
CASSQWSGGMYNEQFF TGTGCCAGCAGCCAATGGAGCGGGGGAATGTACAATGAGCAGTTCTTC TRBD2 TRBJ2-1 TRBV14 -
CASSSTGGFGELFF TGTGCCAGCAGCTCGACAGGGGGCTTCGGGGAGCTGTTTTTT TRBD1 TRBJ2-2 TRBV7-2 -
CATKTSGRGDEQYF TGTGCCACCAAGACTAGCGGGAGGGGGGACGAGCAGTACTTC TRBD2 TRBJ2-7 TRBV5-4 -
CAGGGLAGNTIYF TGTGCTGGGGGGGGGCTTGCTGGAAACACCATATATTTT - TRBJ1-3 TRBV30 -
CASSVGAGGTYNEQFF TGTGCCAGCAGCGTAGGGGCGGGGGGAACCTACAATGAGCAGTTCTTC TRBD2 TRBJ2-1 TRBV9 -
CASSLTDEGYYGYTF TGTGCCAGCAGCTTGACGGATGAGGGATACTATGGCTACACCTTC - TRBJ1-2 TRBV5-4 -
CASSYSGTAYEQYF TGTGCCAGCAGTTACTCCGGGACAGCTTACGAGCAGTACTTC TRBD1 TRBJ2-7 TRBV6-5 once
CASSEARAYNEQFF TGTGCCAGCAGTGAAGCGCGAGCTTACAATGAGCAGTTCTTC - TRBJ2-1 TRBV6-1 -
CAISEVLTTNEKLFF TGTGCCATCAGTGAGGTACTAACAACTAATGAAAAACTGTTTTTT - TRBJ1-4 TRBV10-3 -
CAWTQAGDSTHFWDTIYF TGTGCCTGGACCCAGGCCGGGGACAGCACCCACTTTTGGGACACCATATATTTT TRBD1 TRBJ1-3 TRBV30 -
CASSQDLVGGYEQYF TGCGCCAGCAGCCAAGATCTTGTTGGAGGGTACGAGCAGTACTTC - TRBJ2-7 TRBV4-1 -
CASSPEGAITGELFF TGTGCCAGCAGTCCAGAGGGGGCCATTACCGGGGAGCTGTTTTTT TRBD1 TRBJ2-2 TRBV11-3 -
CASSLAPGTGGAGRNQPQHF TGTGCCAGCAGCTTAGCGCCTGGGACGGGCGGGGCTGGGCGCAATCAGCCCCAGCATTTT - TRBJ1-5 TRBV7-6 -
CASSETLSSYEQYF TGTGCCAGCAGTGAGACTCTCAGCTCCTACGAGCAGTACTTC - TRBJ2-7 TRBV6-1 -
CASSPTQGAYGYTF TGTGCCAGCAGCCCAACACAGGGGGCCTATGGCTACACCTTC TRBD1 TRBJ1-2 TRBV4-2 -
CASWDREVYYNSPLHF TGTGCCAGCTGGGACAGGGAGGTTTACTATAATTCACCCCTCCACTTT TRBD1 TRBJ1-6 TRBV2 -
CASSQRLQGMENTIYF TGCGCCAGCAGCCAACGTTTACAGGGCATGGAAAACACCATATATTTT - TRBJ1-3 TRBV4-3 -
CASSYSPGQGASPLHF TGTGCCAGCAGTTACTCACCGGGACAGGGGGCTTCACCCCTCCACTTT TRBD1 TRBJ1-6 TRBV6-5 -
CASSRQGRGNNEQFF TGTGCCAGCAGCCGCCAGGGGCGGGGGAACAATGAGCAGTTCTTC - TRBJ2-1 TRBV27 -
CASSLTGGDRVRYEQYF TGTGCCAGCAGTTTAACTGGCGGGGACAGGGTCCGCTACGAGCAGTACTTC TRBD1 TRBJ2-7 TRBV27 -
CASSQDSGGALNEQFF TGCGCCAGCAGCCAAGATAGCGGGGGGGCGCTCAATGAGCAGTTCTTC TRBD2 TRBJ2-1 TRBV4-3 -
CASSSGQGNYGYTF TGTGCCAGCAGCTCCGGACAGGGCAACTATGGCTACACCTTC TRBD1 TRBJ1-2 TRBV7-9 once
CASTPTSGSRNEQFF TGTGCCAGCACCCCGACTAGCGGGAGTCGTAATGAGCAGTTCTTC TRBD2 TRBJ2-1 TRBV14 -
CASSPDSIYGYTF TGTGCCAGCAGCCCAGATTCAATTTATGGCTACACCTTC - TRBJ1-2 TRBV6-5 once
CASSPGTSTNEKLFF TGCGCCAGCAGCCCAGGGACTTCAACTAATGAAAAACTGTTTTTT - TRBJ1-4 TRBV5-1 -
CASSPRSVRTGETSPLHF TGTGCCAGCTCACCCAGGTCCGTTCGAACAGGGGAGACTTCACCCCTCCACTTT TRBD1 TRBJ1-6 TRBV18 -
CASSREANQPQHF TGTGCCAGCAGCCGAGAGGCCAATCAGCCCCAGCATTTT - TRBJ1-5 TRBV2 -
CASSLNRGAGYTF TGTGCCAGCAGCTTAAACAGGGGTGCTGGCTACACCTTC TRBD1 TRBJ1-2 TRBV27 -
CASSLSGRIEQFF TGTGCCAGCAGTTTAAGCGGGAGGATTGAGCAGTTCTTC TRBD2 TRBJ2-1 TRBV27 -
CASSEASGGPQETQYF TGTGCCAGCAGTGAGGCTAGCGGGGGCCCCCAAGAGACCCAGTACTTC TRBD2 TRBJ2-5 TRBV2 -
CASSPLGGSGANVLTF TGTGCCAGCTCACCATTAGGGGGCTCTGGGGCCAACGTCCTGACTTTC - TRBJ2-6 TRBV18 -
CASGVGLLTEAFF TGTGCCAGTGGGGTGGGGCTGCTCACTGAAGCTTTCTTT - TRBJ1-1 TRBV19 -
CASSQPRTGHRGGYTF TGCGCCAGCAGCCAACCCCGGACAGGCCACCGGGGTGGCTACACCTTC TRBD1 TRBJ1-2 TRBV4-1 -
CASSLAILWGENEQFF TGTGCCAGCAGCTTAGCTATTTTATGGGGCGAAAATGAGCAGTTCTTC - TRBJ2-1 TRBV7-9 -
CASSAGITGELFF TGTGCCAGCAGTGCGGGGATCACCGGGGAGCTGTTTTTT - TRBJ2-2 TRBV25-1 -
CASKIAGGPLNEQFF TGTGCCAGCAAAATAGCGGGGGGGCCCCTCAATGAGCAGTTCTTC TRBD2 TRBJ2-1 TRBV6-5 -
CASSLPGRGRNEQFF TGTGCCAGCAGTTTACCCGGCAGGGGGAGGAATGAGCAGTTCTTC - TRBJ2-1 TRBV27 -
CASSVGTATTNEKLFF TGTGCCAGCAGCGTAGGGACAGCGACAACTAATGAAAAACTGTTTTTT - TRBJ1-4 TRBV9 -
CASGLDAYNEQFF TGTGCCAGCGGACTAGATGCTTACAATGAGCAGTTCTTC TRBD2 TRBJ2-1 TRBV5-6 few
CASSPYLRDSYEQYF TGTGCCAGCAGCCCGTATCTCCGGGACAGCTACGAGCAGTACTTC TRBD1 TRBJ2-7 TRBV7-9 -
CASSGRQGNTEAFF TGTGCCAGCAGTGGACGACAGGGCAACACTGAAGCTTTCTTT TRBD1 TRBJ1-1 TRBV2 -
CASSPRTVLSGANVLTF TGTGCCAGCAGCCCCCGAACAGTCCTCTCTGGGGCCAACGTCCTGACTTTC - TRBJ2-6 TRBV9 -
CASSLVPGGSYEQYF TGTGCCAGCAGCTTAGTTCCAGGGGGCTCCTACGAGCAGTACTTC TRBD1 TRBJ2-7 TRBV7-2 -
CASSRQGLGQPQHF TGTGCCAGCAGCAGACAGGGATTAGGTCAGCCCCAGCATTTT TRBD1 TRBJ1-5 TRBV6-2/TRBV6-3 -
CSVTGGAATEAFF TGCAGCGTGACAGGGGGCGCTGCCACTGAAGCTTTCTTT TRBD1 TRBJ1-1 TRBV29-1 -
CASSHSGTYNEQFF TGTGCCAGCAGCCACAGCGGGACCTACAATGAGCAGTTCTTC TRBD2 TRBJ2-1 TRBV7-9 -
CASIHSTVMNTEAFF TGTGCCAGCATCCATTCAACAGTGATGAACACTGAAGCTTTCTTT - TRBJ1-1 TRBV11-2 -